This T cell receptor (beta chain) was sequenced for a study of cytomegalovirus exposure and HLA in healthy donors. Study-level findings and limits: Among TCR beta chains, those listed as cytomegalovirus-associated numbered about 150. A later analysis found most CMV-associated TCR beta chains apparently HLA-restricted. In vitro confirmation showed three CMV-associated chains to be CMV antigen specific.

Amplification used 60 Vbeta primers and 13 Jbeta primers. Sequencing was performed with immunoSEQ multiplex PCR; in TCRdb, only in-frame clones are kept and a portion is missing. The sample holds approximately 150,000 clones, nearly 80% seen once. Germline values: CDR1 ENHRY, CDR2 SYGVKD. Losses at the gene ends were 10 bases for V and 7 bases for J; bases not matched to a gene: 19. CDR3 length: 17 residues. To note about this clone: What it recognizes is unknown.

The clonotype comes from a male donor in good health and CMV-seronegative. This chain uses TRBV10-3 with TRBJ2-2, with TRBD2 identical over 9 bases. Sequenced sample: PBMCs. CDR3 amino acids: CATSLLAGGPVGGELFF. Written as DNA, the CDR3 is TGTGCCACCTCCCTCTTGGCGGGAGGGCCAGTTGGCGGGGAGCTGTTTTTT.